Here is one T cell receptor (beta chain) with its context. Its antigen is still unknown. This specimen belongs to a study of cytomegalovirus exposure and HLA in healthy donors. General study results and limits: Some public TCRs appeared in many individuals, while most sequences were rare. In vitro work confirmed that a few CMV-associated chains recognize CMV antigens. The study designated roughly 150 TCR beta chains cytomegalovirus-associated.

Assay: immunoSEQ multiplex PCR; the TCRdb copy retains only in-frame clones and omits some. This sample has 200,000 to 250,000 clones; roughly 87% occur once, and the top ten carry around 12%. The CDR3 is 16 amino acids. The ends were cut back, 1 base at V and 5 bases at J, with 15 bases in the middle. CDR1 and CDR2 (germline): MGHDK, SYGVNS. Separation from the roughly 670-subject first cohort characterized the roughly 130-subject validation cohort, to which the donors belonged. The rearrangement joins TRBV25-1 to TRBJ2-1; possibly TRBD1 for D (6 bases). The TCR was taken from a man aged 18-30 years in good health and CMV-seropositive. The specimen was PBMCs. The chain's CDR3 is CASSEFGRGRDNEQFF. The CDR3 nucleotides read TGTGCCAGCAGTGAATTCGGCAGGGGTCGTGACAATGAGCAGTTCTTC.